The 23 T cell receptor beta chains below were found in one sample sequenced in a study of cytomegalovirus exposure and HLA in healthy donors. Profiled with immunoSEQ multiplex PCR; TCRdb holds only in-frame clones, not every one. This repertoire shows 150,000 to 200,000 clones, roughly nine tenths found once; its top ten account for about 6%. The sample taken for sequencing was PBMCs. All receptors derive from a woman aged 25 to 39 in good health and CMV-seronegative.

This chain joins TRBV28 and TRBJ2-2; D unclear. The CDR3 runs to 12 residues. Between the trimmed V and J ends, which lost 0 bases and 8 bases, there was a span of 4 bases. Per the germline V gene, CDR1 is MDHEN and CDR2 is SYDVKM. CDR3: CASSLWRGELFF. For the CDR3, the DNA is TGTGCCAGCAGTTTATGGAGAGGGGAGCTGTTTTTT.

This chain connects TRBV23-1 to TRBJ2-1, with TRBD1 matching over 9 bases. TRBV23-1 is noted as an ORF with a role that remains uncertain. With 3 bases clipped from V and 3 bases from J, the junction kept 3 bases outside the gene matches. The CDR3 runs to 15 residues. The CDR3 sequence is CASSHQDRGYNEQFF. The CDR3 DNA follows: TGCGCCAGCAGTCATCAGGACAGGGGCTACAATGAGCAGTTCTTC.

This clone was seen a few times. This sequence joins TRBV11-2 and TRBJ2-2, with D uncertain. V lost 3 bases and J 6 bases, leaving 8 bases between the germline ends. Germline V gene lookup returns CDR1 SGHAT and CDR2 FQNNGV. The CDR3 is 13 amino acids. The CDR3 DNA sequence: TGTGCCAGCAGCTTCCAGTTGGCCGGGGAGCTGTTTTTT. Translation: CASSFQLAGELFF.

The rearrangement links TRBV29-1 to TRBJ1-5; TRBD1 might be the D (6 bases). CDR3 length: 12 amino acids. Germline CDR1 SQVTM, CDR2 ANQGSEA. Trimming removed 4 bases from V and 3 bases from J, with 7 bases in between. CDR3 DNA: TGCAGCGTTGCAGGGGACAATCAGCCCCAGCATTTT. Residues: CSVAGDNQPQHF.

In its sample, this clone was seen a few times. The J gene is TRBJ1-1, the V gene TRBV19; D uncertain. Germline V gene data show CDR1 as LNHDA and CDR2 as SQIVND (reference sequence). Trimming removed 3 bases from V and 4 bases from J, with 9 bases in between. This CDR3 is 13 amino acids long. CDR3 nucleotides: TGTGCCAGTAGTATCTGGGAGGGCACTGAAGCTTTCTTT. Translated, it gives CASSIWEGTEAFF.

The chain couples TRBV18 to TRBJ2-1; weak D call: TRBD2 (6 bases). Trimming took off 4 bases at V and 0 bases at J, with 13 bases between the two ends. The CDR3 is 16 amino acids. Germline CDR1 KGHSH, CDR2 LQKENI. In DNA form, the CDR3 reads TGTGCCAGCTCACGATCTAGCGCCCACTCCTACAATGAGCAGTTCTTC. It is translated as CASSRSSAHSYNEQFF.

This chain uses TRBV5-3 with TRBJ2-7; the D is unclear. TRBV5-3 is recorded as an ORF, its role being uncertain. Trimming took off 0 bases at V and 3 bases at J, with 4 bases between the two ends. CDR3 size: 12 residues. The CDR3 DNA follows: TGTGCCAGAAGCTTGGAAGGCTACGAGCAGTACTTC. Protein sequence: CARSLEGYEQYF.

The rearrangement joins TRBV20-1 to TRBJ2-7; D remains ambiguous. Germline CDR1 and CDR2: DFQATT and SNEGSKA (reference sequence). V was clipped by 1 base and J by 6 bases, with 7 bases between them. This CDR3 is built from 11 residues. The CDR3 is CSARAPGEQYF. The CDR3 DNA is TGCAGTGCTAGAGCCCCCGGCGAGCAGTACTTC.

This chain joins TRBV4-1 and TRBJ2-7; TRBD2 might be the D (6 bases). CDR1 MGHRA and CDR2 YSYEKL come from the germline V gene. The CDR3 covers 17 residues. Trimming shortened V by 7 bases and J by 4 bases, and 26 bases separated the two germline ends. CDR3 protein: CASTIGTEHGAGYEQYF. CDR3 DNA: TGCGCCAGCACCATCGGGACTGAGCACGGAGCGGGTTACGAGCAGTACTTC.

The chain joins TRBV7-2 to TRBJ1-5; 7 bases map to TRBD1. V lost 4 bases and J lost 7; bases outside the gene matches: 4. CDR1 is SGHTA, CDR2 FQGNSA, per germline. The CDR3 spans 13 residues. The CDR3: CASSYRGGQPQHF. For the CDR3, the DNA is TGTGCCAGCAGCTACAGGGGAGGCCAGCCCCAGCATTTT. Filled out from reference TRBV7-2 and TRBJ1-5, the complete variable domain reads GAGVSQSPSNKVTEKGKDVELRCDPISGHTALYWYRQSLGQGLEFLIYFQGNSAPDKSGLPSDRFSAERTGGSVSTLTIQRTQQEDSAVYLCASSYRGGQPQHFGDGTRLSIL.

The chain links TRBV6-6 to TRBJ2-7, with TRBD2 matching 8 bases. The CDR3 loop spans 14 amino acids. Germline V lookup: CDR1 MNHNY, CDR2 SVGAGI (reference sequence). J was trimmed by 4 bases and V by 5 bases; bases with no gene match: 7. In nucleotides, the CDR3 is TGTGCCAGCAGTCCCGGGACTAGGACTTACGAGCAGTACTTC. Protein sequence: CASSPGTRTYEQYF.

This clone was counted a single time. The chain uses TRBV2 and TRBJ2-7, with D uncertain. CDR3 size: 14 residues. Germline V gives CDR1 SNHLY, CDR2 FYNNEI. V lost 3 bases to trimming and J lost 0 bases, with 9 bases between them. CDR3 region: CASSDLSISYEQYF. DNA of the CDR3: TGTGCCAGCAGTGACCTTAGTATCTCCTACGAGCAGTACTTC. Together with reference TRBV2 and TRBJ2-7, the CDR3 gives the full variable domain: EPEVTQTPSHQVTQMGQEVILRCVPISNHLYFYWYRQILGQKVEFLVSFYNNEISEKSEIFDDQFSVERPDGSNFTLKIRSTKLEDSAMYFCASSDLSISYEQYFGPGTRLTVT.

This chain uses TRBV28 with TRBJ1-5; D unclear. The CDR3 has 15 residues. Trimming removed 5 bases at V and 6 bases at J, with 17 bases between. Germline CDR1 MDHEN, CDR2 SYDVKM. CDR3 DNA sequence: TGTGCCAGCAGTCCCCCTACGGGGAACGGTCAGCCCCAGCATTTT. Protein sequence: CASSPPTGNGQPQHF.

This sequence joins TRBV4-1 and TRBJ2-7; 8 bases fit TRBD2. Germline-derived CDR1 and CDR2 are MGHRA and YSYEKL. J lost 3 bases, V lost 4 bases, and 5 bases had no gene match. This CDR3 region has 14 residues. CDR3 amino acids: CASSPQRGSYEQYF. The CDR3 nucleotides are TGCGCCAGCAGCCCCCAGCGGGGGAGCTACGAGCAGTACTTC.

The chain combines TRBV29-1 with TRBJ1-1, with D maybe TRBD1 (6 bases). V lost 3 bases, J lost 0 bases, and 11 bases lay in between. This CDR3 region has 14 residues. Germline V gives CDR1 SQVTM, CDR2 ANQGSEA. CDR3 sequence (DNA): TGCAGCGTTGAGGGACAACGAATGAACACTGAAGCTTTCTTT. Protein product: CSVEGQRMNTEAFF.

The V gene is TRBV6-4, the J gene TRBJ1-2; no clear D. CDR3 length: 14 residues. CDR1 and CDR2 from the germline V gene are MRHNA and SNTAGT. V gave up 2 bases and J gave up 6 bases, with 13 bases separating them. The CDR3 nucleotides are TGTGCCAGCAGTGACGGTGGAGTTGGAGATGGCTACACCTTC. Protein sequence: CASSDGGVGDGYTF.

This chain links TRBV4-1 with TRBJ1-5; no clear D. CDR1 and CDR2 from the germline V gene are MGHRA and YSYEKL. The CDR3 extends over 15 amino acids. The germline V and J ends were trimmed by 4 bases and 1 base, with 11 bases remaining between them. The CDR3 here is CASSPQTTSNQPQHF. Written as DNA, the CDR3 is TGCGCCAGCAGCCCCCAGACCACCAGCAATCAGCCCCAGCATTTT.

The chain carries TRBV7-9 and TRBJ2-3, with TRBD1 as a possible D gene (6 bases). The V gene's germline CDR1 is SEHNR and CDR2 FQNEAQ (reference sequence). This CDR3 comprises 16 residues. The V and J ends lost 5 bases and 1 base respectively, with 16 bases between them. Written as DNA, the CDR3 is TGTGCCAGCAGCCGTCTAGGCCCAGGGGGCACAGATACGCAGTATTTT. Protein product: CASSRLGPGGTDTQYF.

The J gene is TRBJ1-2, the V gene TRBV5-6; TRBD1 matches at 9 bases. After removal of 0 bases from V and 3 bases from J, the junction contained 3 bases not matched to a gene. Looked up from germline, CDR1 is SGHDT and CDR2 is YYEEEE. This CDR3 region has 15 residues. The CDR3 DNA reads TGTGCCAGCAGCTTGGTGGGACAGGGAGACTATGGCTACACCTTC. This gives the protein CASSLVGQGDYGYTF.

J is TRBJ2-1 and V is TRBV4-3; 11 positions match TRBD2. Germline-derived CDR1 and CDR2 are LGHNA and YSLEER. This CDR3 spans 19 amino acids. J lost 0 bases, V lost 3 bases, and 10 bases had no gene match. The CDR3 nucleotides are TGCGCCAGCAGCCAGGGACTAGCGGACCCCCCCTACTCCTACAATGAGCAGTTCTTC. Its protein product is CASSQGLADPPYSYNEQFF.

The V call is TRBV6-1, the J call TRBJ1-2; D is unclear. The CDR3 consists of 15 residues. Germline-derived CDR1 and CDR2 are MNHNS and SASEGT. With 0 bases removed from V and 5 bases from J, the gap between germline ends came to 13 bases. CDR3 region: CASSEAPARIYGYTF. The CDR3 DNA is TGTGCCAGCAGTGAAGCGCCGGCCAGGATTTATGGCTACACCTTC.

The rearrangement uses TRBV27 and TRBJ1-1; maybe TRBD1 (6 bases). CDR3 length equals 14 residues. Germline values: CDR1 MNHEY, CDR2 SMNVEV (reference sequence). Trimming removed 11 bases at V and 4 bases at J, with 20 bases between. CDR3 sequence: CASRWGRLSTEAFF. The CDR3 nucleotides read TGTGCCTCGAGGTGGGGGCGCTTGAGCACTGAAGCTTTCTTT.

This chain joins TRBV7-9 and TRBJ2-7; 10 positions agree with TRBD1. Unmatched junction bases numbered 14, after V lost 4 bases and J lost 5 bases. This CDR3 region has 17 residues. Germline CDR1 and CDR2: SEHNR and FQNEAQ (reference sequence). The CDR3 DNA reads as TGTGCCAGCAGCTCCCCCCCGTTTGGGACAGGGGCCAACGAGCAGTACTTC. The encoded protein is CASSSPPFGTGANEQYF.